This T cell receptor (beta chain) derives from a study of CD8 T cells in ankylosing spondylitis. Overall study findings and caveats: Several highly homologous variants made up a TCR beta motif, and this motif appeared characteristic of ankylosing spondylitis blood. Some of the motif variants had earlier been found in reactive arthritis patients' fluid and blood.

The CDR3 runs 15 residues. The germline CDR1 and CDR2 sequences are SGDLS and YYNGEE. Deletions cut 2 bases from V and 8 bases from J, with 17 bases between. Quantitative molecular-barcoded 5'-RACE generated the TCR beta libraries. Via MiXCR, TCRdb re-called the 5' RACE reads, giving one row per CDR3 protein. The data contain 750,000 to 850,000 distinct CDR3 sequences, about 12% of them singletons. This clonotype showed up many times. Antigen: not known. The sequenced sample was blood, either unsorted or a sorted T cell fraction (not recorded which). V usage is TRBV9 and J usage is TRBJ2-1; tentatively, D is TRBD2 (5 bases). This sequence originates from a male donor with ankylosing spondylitis. CDR3 residues: CASSVMLARRDEQFF. In DNA, the CDR3 is TGTGCCAGCAGCGTCATGCTAGCACGACGAGATGAGCAGTTCTTC.